The 10 T cell receptor beta chains presented below share a single source sample, sequenced in a study of shared clonotypes between healthy human individuals. Profiling relied on immunoSEQ multiplex PCR, and the TCRdb table lists in-frame clones only, not all of them. In the table there are approximately 2,000,000 clones, just under 95% of which are singletons. Naive CD8 cells comprised CD45RO-negative, CCR7-positively selected cells, excluding terminally differentiated effector memory CD45RA+ cells. Sequenced: naive CD8+ T cells from PBMCs. These receptors were collected from a man between 18 and 29 years old in good health. Some clones in this sample may be carry-over from other donors' samples.

V gene TRBV2 combines with J gene TRBJ1-4; 9 bases agree with TRBD1. The germline gives CDR1 SNHLY, CDR2 FYNNEI. This CDR3 has 15 amino acids. Losses at the gene ends were 3 bases for V and 5 bases for J; bases not matched to a gene: 4. CDR3 region: CASSEGDRENEKLFF. The CDR3, as DNA: TGTGCCAGCAGTGAGGGGGACAGGGAAAATGAAAAACTGTTTTTT. The variable domain in full, with the rest retrieved from reference TRBV2 and TRBJ1-4, is EPEVTQTPSHQVTQMGQEVILRCVPISNHLYFYWYRQILGQKVEFLVSFYNNEISEKSEIFDDQFSVERPDGSNFTLKIRSTKLEDSAMYFCASSEGDRENEKLFFGSGTQLSVL.

The chain carries TRBV7-9 and TRBJ2-2; 7 positions match TRBD1. CDR1 is SEHNR, CDR2 FQNEAQ, per germline (reference sequence). The CDR3 has 15 amino acids. V dropped 6 bases and J dropped 7; count of bases not matched to a gene: 11. The CDR3 here is CASRTIDRADGELFF. DNA for the CDR3: TGTGCCAGCAGGACCATTGACAGGGCCGACGGGGAGCTGTTTTTT.

The gene calls are TRBV19 and TRBJ2-6, with no clear D. The CDR3 sequence is 14 residues long. Germline V lookup: CDR1 LNHDA, CDR2 SQIVND (reference sequence). Trimming took off 5 bases at V and 0 bases at J, with 5 bases between the two ends. The CDR3 here is CASSLTSGANVLTF. CDR3 DNA sequence: TGTGCCAGTAGTCTGACCTCTGGGGCCAACGTCCTGACTTTC.

This clone came up once. V is TRBV9 and J is TRBJ2-3; D is perhaps TRBD1 (6 bases). The germline CDR1 and CDR2 sequences are SGDLS and YYNGEE. V lost 4 bases and J 6 bases, leaving 21 bases between the germline ends. The CDR3 loop spans 16 amino acids. The CDR3: CASSPKTGQLMDTQYF. The DNA for the CDR3 is TGTGCCAGCAGCCCGAAGACAGGCCAATTAATGGATACGCAGTATTTT. Using reference TRBV9 and TRBJ2-3 for the parts outside the CDR3, the full variable domain is DSGVTQTPKHLITATGQRVTLRCSPRSGDLSVYWYQQSLDQGLQFLIQYYNGEERAKGNILERFSAQQFPDLHSELNLSSLELGDSALYFCASSPKTGQLMDTQYFGPGTRLTVL.

The rearrangement links TRBV19 to TRBJ2-7, with unresolved D. Trimming left V 4 bases short and J 0 bases short, with 7 bases between. Germline V gives CDR1 LNHDA, CDR2 SQIVND (reference sequence). The CDR3 length is 13 residues. CDR3 DNA: TGTGCCAGTAGTAGCCTCCGCTCCTACGAGCAGTACTTC. It codes for CASSSLRSYEQYF.

This rearrangement joins TRBV19 to TRBJ2-7, with 8 nucleotides matching TRBD2. Per the germline V gene, CDR1 is LNHDA and CDR2 is SQIVND (reference sequence). With V trimmed by 8 bases and J by 5 bases, 8 bases remained unmatched. This CDR3 region has 13 residues. The CDR3 coding sequence is TGTGCCAGTGGGACTAGGTTAGTCGACGAGCAGTACTTC. Translated, it gives CASGTRLVDEQYF.

The rearrangement links TRBV14 to TRBJ2-3, with no clear D. Germline V lookup: CDR1 SGHDN, CDR2 FVKESK. The CDR3 runs 13 residues. Trimming removed 3 bases from V and 1 base from J, with 5 bases in between. The CDR3: CASSQLGTDTQYF. Written as DNA, the CDR3 is TGTGCCAGCAGCCAGCTAGGCACAGATACGCAGTATTTT.

The chain carries TRBV13 and TRBJ2-7, with 8 bases matching TRBD1. Trimming removed 5 bases from V and 4 bases from J; junction bases left unmatched: 4. CDR3 length equals 13 residues. The germline V gene encodes CDR1 PRHDT and CDR2 FYEKMQ (reference sequence). The CDR3, as DNA: TGTGCCAGCAGCCAGGGGGCAGCATACGAGCAGTACTTC. Translating it yields CASSQGAAYEQYF.

The chain combines TRBV18 with TRBJ2-1, with D possibly being TRBD1 or TRBD2 (5 bases each). Germline-derived CDR1 and CDR2 are KGHSH and LQKENI. The CDR3 has 16 amino acids. Trimming cost V 3 bases and J 4 bases, with 16 bases left between them. The CDR3 sequence is CASSPPEGTSYNEQFF. CDR3 nucleotide sequence: TGTGCCAGCTCACCTCCTGAAGGGACGTCGTACAATGAGCAGTTCTTC.

The J gene is TRBJ2-7, the V gene TRBV15, with D perhaps TRBD1 or TRBD2 (5 bases each). The CDR3 is made up of 13 amino acids. Trimming took off 5 bases at V and 4 bases at J, with 12 bases between the two ends. Germline CDR1 LNHNV, CDR2 YYDKDF (reference sequence). The CDR3 protein is CATSPGRAYEQYF. CDR3 sequence (DNA): TGTGCCACCAGCCCGGGACGGGCTTACGAGCAGTACTTC.